These 23 T cell receptor beta chains originate from one sample sequenced in a study of cytomegalovirus exposure and HLA in healthy donors. It was with 60 Vbeta and 13 Jbeta primers that the PCR ran. The protocol was immunoSEQ multiplex PCR, while the TCRdb copy is restricted to in-frame clones and leaves out a portion. The sample has 100,000 to 150,000 clones, around four fifths seen once. Sequenced sample: PBMCs. The receptors were sampled from a man in his thirties or forties in good health and CMV-seropositive.

In its sample, this clone was seen a few times. The chain uses TRBV5-5 and TRBJ2-1; 8 nucleotides align to TRBD2. Germline V lookup: CDR1 SGHKS, CDR2 YYEKEE (reference sequence). This CDR3 spans 15 amino acids. J gave up 0 bases and V 3 bases, and 2 bases lay outside the gene matches. The chain's CDR3 is CASSSSGSSYNEQFF. The CDR3 nucleotides read TGTGCCAGCAGCTCCAGCGGGAGCTCCTACAATGAGCAGTTCTTC.

The chain is built from TRBV7-2 and TRBJ1-1; 7 nucleotides agree with TRBD1. Germline loops: CDR1 SGHTA, CDR2 FQGNSA. V gave up 1 base and J gave up 7 bases; unmatched junction bases: 6. The CDR3 runs 14 residues. This chain's CDR3 is CASSLDAGGGEAFF. The CDR3 DNA reads TGTGCCAGCAGCTTAGACGCAGGGGGAGGTGAAGCTTTCTTT.

The V and J genes are TRBV4-2 and TRBJ1-1; TRBD1 is a possible D gene (6 bases). The length of the CDR3 is 15 residues. CDR1 LGHNA and CDR2 YNFKEQ come from the germline V gene. Trimming left V 4 bases short and J 1 base short, with 13 bases between. The CDR3: CASSPDTGRNTEAFF. The CDR3 nucleotides read TGTGCCAGCAGCCCAGACACAGGGAGGAACACTGAAGCTTTCTTT.

V and J are TRBV19 and TRBJ2-2, with D perhaps TRBD2 (6 bases). Germline CDR1 LNHDA, CDR2 SQIVND (reference sequence). V lost 4 bases, J lost 5 bases, and 14 bases lay in between. This CDR3 has 15 residues. The CDR3 DNA is TGTGCCAGTAGTACCCTTCTAGCGACGACCGGGGAGCTGTTTTTT. Encoded protein: CASSTLLATTGELFF. Combining the CDR3 with reference TRBV19 and TRBJ2-2 gives the whole variable domain DGGITQSPKYLFRKEGQNVTLSCEQNLNHDAMYWYRQDPGQGLRLIYYSQIVNDFQKGDIAEGYSVSREKKESFPLTVTSAQKNPTAFYLCASSTLLATTGELFFGEGSRLTVL.

The CDR3 sequence: CASSLVASPREQYF. In DNA, the CDR3 is TGTGCCAGCAGCTTAGTCGCTAGCCCTCGTGAGCAGTACTTC. The V call is TRBV7-2, the J call TRBJ2-7; weak D call: TRBD2 (5 bases). The CDR3 consists of 14 residues. CDR1 and CDR2 from the germline V gene are SGHTA and FQGNSA. The germline V and J ends were trimmed by 1 base and 7 bases, with 14 bases remaining between them.

This sequence joins TRBV6-1 and TRBJ2-7, with TRBD1 matching 8 bases. The CDR3 is made up of 14 amino acids. The junction had 4 bases not matched to a gene; V was cut back by 2 bases and J by 4 bases. The germline gives CDR1 MNHNS, CDR2 SASEGT. The CDR3 coding sequence is TGTGCCAGCAGTGAACAGGGGGCGGGATACGAGCAGTACTTC. It translates to CASSEQGAGYEQYF.

This chain connects TRBV5-1 to TRBJ2-4; D may be TRBD1 (6 bases). The germline V gene has CDR1 SGHRS and CDR2 YFSETQ. The V gene lost 3 bases and the J gene lost 2 bases, with 15 bases spanning the gap. This CDR3 spans 16 amino acids. The CDR3 coding sequence is TGCGCCAGCAGCTCACAGGGAAGTGGGTCCAAAAACATTCAGTACTTC. Protein product: CASSSQGSGSKNIQYF.

The chain recombines TRBV28 with TRBJ2-5; 8 bases line up with TRBD2. The germline CDR1 and CDR2 sequences are MDHEN and SYDVKM. After removal of 4 bases from V and 3 bases from J, the junction contained 10 bases not matched to a gene. CDR3 length: 16 amino acids. The CDR3 here is CASSSLTTSAKETQYF. The CDR3 DNA follows: TGTGCCAGCAGTTCTCTCACGACTAGCGCTAAAGAGACCCAGTACTTC.

This clone was counted a few times. This sequence joins TRBV9 and TRBJ1-4; D remains ambiguous. The CDR3 is 14 residues long. CDR1 and CDR2 from the germline V gene are SGDLS and YYNGEE. V lost 4 bases and J 8 bases, leaving 15 bases between the germline ends. The CDR3 region is CASSPGSRREKLFF. CDR3 nucleotides: TGTGCCAGCAGCCCCGGGTCCCGTAGGGAAAAACTGTTTTTT.

This clone was seen a handful of times. This chain joins TRBV6-5 and TRBJ1-2; D may be TRBD1 (5 bases). The CDR3 runs to 12 residues. Trimming shortened V by 2 bases and J by 4 bases, and 5 bases separated the two germline ends. The germline gives CDR1 MNHEY, CDR2 SVGAGI. This CDR3 reads CASSYQGYGYTF. In DNA, the CDR3 is TGTGCCAGCAGTTACCAGGGCTATGGCTACACCTTC.

This chain uses TRBV6-5 with TRBJ1-2; D not resolved. Between the trimmed V and J ends, which lost 6 bases and 4 bases, there was a span of 15 bases. The germline V gene has CDR1 MNHEY and CDR2 SVGAGI. The CDR3 length is 14 residues. DNA for the CDR3: TGTGCCAGCAGCTCCCGCCGGACTAGCTATGGCTACACCTTC. Protein: CASSSRRTSYGYTF.

DNA of the CDR3: TGTGCCAGCAGCCCTAGACTAGCGGGAGTCGCGGGGGCCAACGTCCTGACTTTC. Its protein is CASSPRLAGVAGANVLTF. The J gene is TRBJ2-6, the V gene TRBV28; 12 positions match TRBD2. The ends lost 6 bases at V and 4 bases at J; junction bases unmatched: 10. The CDR3 covers 18 residues. Germline V CDR1 and CDR2: MDHEN, SYDVKM.

The genes are TRBV7-2 and TRBJ2-7, with D perhaps TRBD2 (5 bases). The germline V gene encodes CDR1 SGHTA and CDR2 FQGNSA. The CDR3 contains 14 residues. V was cut by 5 bases and J by 3 bases, with 14 bases left in between. CDR3 bases: TGTGCCAGCAGCAGAGTGGAGCGGAGCTACGAGCAGTACTTC. Its translation: CASSRVERSYEQYF.

This chain connects TRBV4-1 to TRBJ2-1; D not resolved. V dropped 0 bases and J dropped 8 bases, with 17 bases sitting between them. Germline CDR1 reads MGHRA; CDR2 reads YSYEKL. This CDR3 has 16 amino acids. The CDR3 region has the DNA TGCGCCAGCAGCCAAGATGGGCCCGAAAGTGGCGATGAGCAGTTCTTC. This encodes CASSQDGPESGDEQFF.

The chain uses TRBV5-1 and TRBJ2-1; 11 bases match TRBD2. J lost 8 bases, V lost 4 bases, and 11 bases had no gene match. This CDR3 spans 16 amino acids. Germline V gives CDR1 SGHRS, CDR2 YFSETQ. CDR3 sequence reads: CASSPDSSGRADEQFF. CDR3 bases: TGCGCCAGCAGCCCGGACAGTAGCGGGAGGGCCGATGAGCAGTTCTTC.

This clone was counted a few times. V is TRBV28 and J is TRBJ1-1; 7 bases map to TRBD1. The length of the CDR3 is 15 residues. Germline trimming cut 6 bases from V and 5 bases from J; bases unmatched to any gene: 12. Germline V gene data show CDR1 as MDHEN and CDR2 as SYDVKM. CDR3 amino acids: CASRQHQGGGTEAFF. The CDR3 bases are TGTGCCAGCAGACAACATCAGGGGGGAGGTACTGAAGCTTTCTTT. Together with reference TRBV28 and TRBJ1-1, the CDR3 gives the full variable domain: DVKVTQSSRYLVKRTGEKVFLECVQDMDHENMFWYRQDPGLGLRLIYFSYDVKMKEKGDIPEGYSVSREKKERFSLILESASTNQTSMYLCASRQHQGGGTEAFFGQGTRLTVV.

V is TRBV2 and J is TRBJ2-7, with 12 bases that match TRBD2. CDR3 length equals 14 residues. V trimming: 6 bases; J trimming: 3 bases; junction bases outside the gene matches: 3. Germline CDR1 SNHLY, CDR2 FYNNEI. Here the CDR3 reads CASRPGLAGYEQYF. The CDR3 nucleotides are TGTGCCAGCAGACCGGGACTAGCGGGCTACGAGCAGTACTTC.

In the case of this clone: The sample holds other DNA sequences that translate to the same CDR3. This sequence joins TRBV7-9 and TRBJ1-1, with D maybe TRBD1 (6 bases). The CDR3 covers 15 residues. Germline CDR1 is SEHNR and CDR2 is FQNEAQ (reference sequence). Trimming removed 4 bases at V and 0 bases at J, with 12 bases between. The CDR3 coding sequence is TGTGCCAGCAGCTCGATGACAGGAGTGAACACTGAAGCTTTCTTT. As protein: CASSSMTGVNTEAFF.

The chain couples TRBV30 to TRBJ1-6; possibly TRBD1 for D (6 bases). Germline lookup yields CDR1 GTSNPN and CDR2 SVGIG (reference sequence). V gave up 2 bases and J gave up 13 bases, with 21 bases separating them. The CDR3 spans 15 residues. The chain's CDR3 is CAWSQSIQGFSPLHF. In DNA, the CDR3 is TGTGCCTGGAGTCAAAGCATACAGGGATTTTCGCCCCTCCACTTT.

The chain carries TRBV27 and TRBJ2-1; D is possibly TRBD2 (5 bases). Germline assignment: CDR1 MNHEY and CDR2 SMNVEV (reference sequence). V was trimmed by 0 bases and J by 5 bases, leaving 11 bases between them. CDR3 length: 15 residues. The CDR3 spells CASSLSRTGNNEQFF. In DNA form, the CDR3 reads TGTGCCAGCAGTTTATCGAGGACTGGGAACAATGAGCAGTTCTTC.

V gene TRBV29-1 combines with J gene TRBJ2-7; tentatively, D is TRBD2 (7 bases). Germline CDR1 is SQVTM and CDR2 is ANQGSEA. This CDR3 comprises 15 residues. V lost 0 bases and J lost 4, with 16 bases in between. This CDR3 is CSVEETGGGLYEQYF. CDR3 nucleotide sequence: TGCAGCGTTGAAGAAACGGGCGGGGGCTTATACGAGCAGTACTTC.

V usage is TRBV2 and J usage is TRBJ1-5; D is perhaps TRBD1 (6 bases). The V end lost 4 bases, the J end lost 5 bases, and 9 bases lay between the germline ends. Germline V gives CDR1 SNHLY, CDR2 FYNNEI. This CDR3 spans 13 amino acids. The chain's CDR3 is CASSAEGDQPQHF. The DNA of the CDR3 is TGTGCCAGCAGTGCCGAGGGGGATCAGCCCCAGCATTTT.

J is TRBJ1-1 and V is TRBV19; a possible D gene is TRBD1 (6 bases). Germline CDR1 LNHDA, CDR2 SQIVND (reference sequence). The V and J ends lost 6 bases and 2 bases respectively, with 19 bases between them. There are 16 residues in the CDR3. The DNA of the CDR3 is TGTGCCAGTAGGCGTACCCGACAGGTACAAAACACTGAAGCTTTCTTT. Amino acids: CASRRTRQVQNTEAFF.